The source of this T cell receptor beta chain is a study of blood T cell repertoires in COVID-19. Looking at the study overall: The samples span acute and convalescent COVID-19 from the United States, Italy and Spain. Sources were T cells, B-cell-depleted T cells, or PBMCs; the material itself was cDNA or gDNA.

Methods used by the authors: Reference gene primers were amplified, and this amplification served to estimate nucleated cell counts. Libraries were prepared by immunoSEQ multiplex PCR; TCRdb keeps only in-frame clonotypes and omits some of them. The D gene and trimming were derived from the DNA, and the V and J assignments and clone size from that table. The data contain more than 85,000 clones, approximately 91% of them singletons. Per germline, CDR1 MDHEN and CDR2 SYDVKM. With 8 bases clipped from V and 7 bases from J, the junction kept 9 bases outside the gene matches. The CDR3 sequence is 14 residues long.

The receptor was isolated from a woman in her fifties or sixties with acute or convalescent COVID-19. What was sequenced was peripheral blood. The chain joins TRBV28 to TRBJ1-5; TRBD1 agrees at 9 bases. CDR3 region: CASRDRALDQPQHF. The CDR3 bases are TGTGCCAGCCGGGACAGGGCTTTAGACCAGCCCCAGCATTTT.